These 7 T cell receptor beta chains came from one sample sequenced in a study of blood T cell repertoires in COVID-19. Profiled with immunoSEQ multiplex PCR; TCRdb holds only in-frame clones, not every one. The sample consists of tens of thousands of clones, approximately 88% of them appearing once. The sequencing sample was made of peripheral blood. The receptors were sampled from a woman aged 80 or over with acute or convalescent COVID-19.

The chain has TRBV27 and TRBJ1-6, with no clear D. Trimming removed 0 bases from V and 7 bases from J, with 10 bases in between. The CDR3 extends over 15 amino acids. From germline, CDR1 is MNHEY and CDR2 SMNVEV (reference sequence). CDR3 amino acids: CASSLSTGGNSPLHF. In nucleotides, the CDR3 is TGTGCCAGCAGTTTATCTACTGGCGGGAATTCACCCCTCCACTTT.

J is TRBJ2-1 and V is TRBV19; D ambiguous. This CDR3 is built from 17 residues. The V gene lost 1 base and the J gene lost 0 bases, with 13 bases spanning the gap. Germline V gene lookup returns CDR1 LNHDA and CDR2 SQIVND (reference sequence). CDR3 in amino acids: CASSIGSGSFSYNEQFF. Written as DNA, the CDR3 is TGTGCCAGTAGTATAGGATCGGGTTCGTTCTCCTACAATGAGCAGTTCTTC.

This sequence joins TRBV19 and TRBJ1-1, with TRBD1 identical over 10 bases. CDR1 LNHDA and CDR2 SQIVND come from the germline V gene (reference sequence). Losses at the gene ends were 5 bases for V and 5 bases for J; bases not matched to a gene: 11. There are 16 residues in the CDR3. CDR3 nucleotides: TGTGCCAGTAGTCCCCCCCAAGGGACAGGGGTGACTGAAGCTTTCTTT. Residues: CASSPPQGTGVTEAFF.

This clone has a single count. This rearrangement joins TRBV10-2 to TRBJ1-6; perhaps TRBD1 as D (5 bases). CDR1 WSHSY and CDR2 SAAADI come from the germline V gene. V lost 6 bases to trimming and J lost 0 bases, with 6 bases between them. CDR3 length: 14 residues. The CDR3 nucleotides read TGCGCCAGCAGAGACAGCTCCTATAATTCACCCCTCCACTTT. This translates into CASRDSSYNSPLHF.

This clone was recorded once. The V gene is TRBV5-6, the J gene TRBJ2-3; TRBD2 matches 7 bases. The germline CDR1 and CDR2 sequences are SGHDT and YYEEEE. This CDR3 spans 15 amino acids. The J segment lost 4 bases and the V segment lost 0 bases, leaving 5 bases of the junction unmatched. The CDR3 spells CASSLGVLAADTQYF. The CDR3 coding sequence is TGTGCCAGCAGCTTGGGGGTTCTAGCGGCAGATACGCAGTATTTT.

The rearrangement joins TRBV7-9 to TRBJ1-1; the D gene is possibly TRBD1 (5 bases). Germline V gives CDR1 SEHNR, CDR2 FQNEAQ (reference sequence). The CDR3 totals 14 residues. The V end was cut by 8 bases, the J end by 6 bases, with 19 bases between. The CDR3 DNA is TGTGCCAGCGCCGCAAGGGGATTGGGCGCTGAAGCTTTCTTT. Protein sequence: CASAARGLGAEAFF.

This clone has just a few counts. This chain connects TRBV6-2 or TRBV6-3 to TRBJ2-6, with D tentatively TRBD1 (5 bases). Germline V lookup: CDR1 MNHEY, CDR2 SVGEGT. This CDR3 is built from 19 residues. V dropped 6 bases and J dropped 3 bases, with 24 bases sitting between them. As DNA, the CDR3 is TGTGCCAGCAGCAAAGTCCCGACAGCCGTTGGTCTTGGGGCCAACGTCCTGACTTTC. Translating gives CASSKVPTAVGLGANVLTF.